The table lists the clone carrying this T cell receptor (beta chain) with a few counts. The sample is drawn from a study of OX40 agonist ivuxolimab in advanced cancers. The V and J ends lost 4 bases and 4 bases, in that order; junction bases with no gene match: 7. Per the germline V gene, CDR1 is SGDLS and CDR2 is YYNGEE. This CDR3 contains 15 residues. Clones were read by immunoSEQ multiplex PCR, and TCRdb kept only the in-frame ones, dropping some. The sample has about 24,000 clones, 85% to 90% seen once. The sample was CD4+ or CD8+ T cells sorted from blood, taken in a trial of the OX40 agonist ivuxolimab. The sequence was collected from an adult with an advanced solid tumor such as melanoma, head and neck, liver or kidney cancer. The chain uses TRBV9 and TRBJ2-2; TRBD1 matches 7 bases. CDR3 region: CASSPGDSFTGELFF. In nucleotides, the CDR3 is TGTGCCAGCAGCCCCGGGGACAGTTTCACCGGGGAGCTGTTTTTT.